The present T cell receptor (beta chain) was sequenced within a study of blood T cells in healthy people across ages. A J-beta primer mix and a sample-barcoded 5' primer were used in a second PCR of about 7 to 12 cycles. From the 5' RACE reads, TCRdb called clonotypes with MiXCR, one entry per CDR3 protein. The sample shows under 1 million distinct CDR3 sequences, around two fifths of them seen only once. Every donor contributed about 10 milliliters of peripheral blood by blood draw. Germline trimming cut 5 bases from V and 5 bases from J; bases unmatched to any gene: 9. The CDR3 covers 15 residues. The rearrangement uses TRBV12-3 or TRBV12-4 and TRBJ1-2; 9 bases are a match to TRBD1. Sequencing input: blood. The clonotype comes from a man in his 60s in good health. CDR3 loop: CASSPKPGQGYGYTF. Here the CDR3 DNA reads TGTGCCAGCAGTCCAAAACCGGGACAGGGTTATGGCTACACCTTC.